A single sample gave rise to the 18 T cell receptor beta chains below, sequenced in a study of CD8 T cells in ankylosing spondylitis (dated by TCRdb to about 2017). Study-wide findings and limitations: A TCR beta motif of several highly homologous amino acid variants appeared characteristic of blood from ankylosing spondylitis patients.

These receptors have no known antigen. Libraries were made using 5' RACE. The sample was run on an Illumina HiSeq 2500. TCRdb reprocessing: public reads trimmed at Q25 with fastp, clones called with MiXCR, in-frame beta chains kept. Every distinct CDR3 protein forms one entry, paired with its most common genes and DNA. Recorded for this sample are 200,000 to 250,000 distinct CDR3 sequences; 15% to 20% of them occurred a single time. Roughly 43% of the sample lies in the top ten. Sequences were obtained from blood, either unsorted or a sorted T cell fraction (not recorded which). These receptors came from a male donor with ankylosing spondylitis.

In this sample, this clonotype turned up a few times. This chain connects TRBV6-1 to TRBJ2-2, with D possibly TRBD2 on 6 matching bases. Germline CDR1 is MNHNS and CDR2 is SASEGT. This CDR3 contains 14 residues. Trimming removed 4 bases from V and 6 bases from J, with 12 bases in between. The CDR3 DNA is TGTGCCAGCAGTGGTGGCGGGGATGCCGGGGAGCTGTTTTTT. Translated: CASSGGGDAGELFF.

V and J are TRBV6-4 and TRBJ2-3, with TRBD2 matching over 14 bases. CDR1 MRHNA and CDR2 SNTAGT come from the germline V gene. The CDR3 spans 16 residues. With 5 bases clipped from V and 2 bases from J, the junction kept 3 bases outside the gene matches. In nucleotides, the CDR3 is TGTGCCAGCAGTACGACTAGCGGGGGGGCCACAGATACGCAGTATTTT. Amino acid sequence: CASSTTSGGATDTQYF.

The chain joins TRBV4-1 to TRBJ1-6, with TRBD1 matching 9 bases. Germline V gene data show CDR1 as MGHRA and CDR2 as YSYEKL. The CDR3 is made up of 17 amino acids. The V segment lost 5 bases and the J segment 6 bases; nucleotides outside the gene matches: 11. The CDR3 protein is CASSNSDTGGSNSPLHF. The CDR3 DNA reads as TGCGCCAGCAGCAACTCTGACACAGGGGGCAGTAATTCACCCCTCCACTTT.

V usage is TRBV9 and J usage is TRBJ2-3; no firm D call. The CDR3 extends over 15 amino acids. V dropped 0 bases and J dropped 2 bases, with 10 bases sitting between them. Germline V lookup: CDR1 SGDLS, CDR2 YYNGEE. Here the CDR3 DNA reads TGTGCCAGCAGCGTAGAAGCAGAGCCCACAGATACGCAGTATTTT. Protein product: CASSVEAEPTDTQYF.

This clonotype occurred a few times. The rearrangement uses TRBV29-1 and TRBJ2-1, with 12 positions matching TRBD2. From germline, CDR1 is SQVTM and CDR2 ANQGSEA. V dropped 7 bases and J dropped 8; count of bases not matched to a gene: 6. This CDR3 contains 13 residues. The CDR3: CSARTSGIYEQFF. The CDR3 DNA reads as TGCAGCGCTAGGACTAGCGGGATATATGAGCAGTTCTTC.

The chain uses TRBV21-1 and TRBJ1-5. TRBV21-1 is given as a pseudogene. The CDR3 spans 21 residues. The chain's CDR3 is CASSKEKRRVAGLFSNQPQHF. The CDR3 nucleotides are TGTGCCAGCAGCAAAGAAAAACGCCGGGTAGCGGGGCTTTTTAGCAATCAGCCCCAGCATTTT.

This chain links TRBV28 with TRBJ2-7; perhaps D is TRBD1 or TRBD2 (5 bases each). Per the germline V gene, CDR1 is MDHEN and CDR2 is SYDVKM. V lost 6 bases and J 0 bases, leaving 12 bases between the germline ends. This CDR3 contains 14 residues. CDR3 DNA sequence: TGTGCCAGCAGCCTTCGGGGCGTCTCCTACGAGCAGTACTTC. It translates to CASSLRGVSYEQYF.

Only a few counts were recorded for this clonotype. The gene calls are TRBV4-3 and TRBJ1-2; a weak D match, TRBD1 (6 bases). This CDR3 spans 17 amino acids. V shed 0 bases and J shed 4 bases, with 18 bases lying between them. The germline V gene encodes CDR1 LGHNA and CDR2 YSLEER. The CDR3 nucleotides are TGCGCCAGCAGCCAAGACGTACAGGGCGGATTTTTCTATGGCTACACCTTC. Translation gives CASSQDVQGGFFYGYTF.

This clonotype showed up just a few times. The CDR3 loop reads CSALGPNQETQYF. The CDR3 DNA reads TGCAGTGCTCTTGGACCGAACCAAGAGACCCAGTACTTC. This chain links TRBV20-1 with TRBJ2-5, with D hard to call. The V end lost 5 bases, the J end lost 0 bases, and 10 bases lay between the germline ends. CDR1 DFQATT and CDR2 SNEGSKA come from the germline V gene (reference sequence). The CDR3 length is 13 residues.

The sample holds one count of this clonotype. The genes are TRBV20-1 and TRBJ2-2, with D maybe TRBD1 (5 bases). CDR1 is DFQATT, CDR2 SNEGSKA, per germline (reference sequence). CDR3 size: 14 residues. Trimming stripped 5 bases from V and 6 bases from J, with 16 bases between. Here the CDR3 reads CSASTVKGSGELFF. The CDR3 DNA follows: TGCAGTGCTTCGACAGTCAAGGGGTCCGGGGAGCTGTTTTTT.

The gene calls are TRBV6-5 and TRBJ2-1; the match to TRBD2 covers 10 bases. CDR1 is MNHEY and CDR2 is SVGAGI in the germline V gene. This CDR3 is built from 17 residues. V lost 2 bases, J lost 0 bases, and 4 bases stayed unmatched. The DNA of the CDR3 is TGTGCCAGCAGTTACCTAGCGGGAGAAGACTCCTACAATGAGCAGTTCTTC. This gives the protein CASSYLAGEDSYNEQFF.

J is TRBJ1-2 and V is TRBV4-3; D possibly corresponds to TRBD1 (5 bases). Germline V lookup: CDR1 LGHNA, CDR2 YSLEER. V lost 1 base to trimming and J lost 2 bases, with 14 bases between them. This CDR3 has 16 amino acids. The CDR3 DNA reads as TGCGCCAGCAGCCAAGTTTTTTCAGGGACCAACTATGGCTACACCTTC. Amino acids: CASSQVFSGTNYGYTF.

There are a few counts of this clonotype. This chain uses TRBV4-3 with TRBJ1-3, with D uncertain. Germline CDR1 and CDR2: LGHNA and YSLEER. This CDR3 is 16 amino acids long. Between the trimmed V and J ends, which lost 0 bases and 0 bases, there was a span of 9 bases. The CDR3 DNA sequence: TGCGCCAGCAGCCAAGATGGGGTAAACTCTGGAAACACCATATATTTT. Translating it yields CASSQDGVNSGNTIYF.

A few counts support this clonotype. The rearrangement joins TRBV12-3 or TRBV12-4 to TRBJ2-7, with D maybe TRBD2 (6 bases). This CDR3 is built from 16 residues. Trimming shortened V by 1 base and J by 5 bases, and 18 bases separated the two germline ends. The CDR3 nucleotides are TGTGCCAGCAGTTTAGGAACGACGGTTAGCGGCCACGAGCAGTACTTC. Protein sequence: CASSLGTTVSGHEQYF.

The chain couples TRBV2 to TRBJ1-5; a weak D match, TRBD1 (5 bases). With 8 bases removed from V and 0 bases from J, the gap between germline ends came to 11 bases. CDR3 length: 14 residues. Germline V gene lookup returns CDR1 SNHLY and CDR2 FYNNEI. This CDR3 reads CASDSGDSNQPQHF. The DNA of the CDR3 is TGTGCCAGCGACAGTGGAGATAGCAATCAGCCCCAGCATTTT.

The table lists this clonotype with a few counts. V and J are TRBV20-1 and TRBJ1-2; D is unclear. Per the germline V gene, CDR1 is DFQATT and CDR2 is SNEGSKA (reference sequence). Trimming shortened V by 2 bases and J by 5 bases, and 24 bases separated the two germline ends. The CDR3 runs 17 residues. DNA for the CDR3: TGCAGTGCTAGATCCCGAGGGCCCGGCCACTTGCGATATGGCTACACCTTC. It is translated as CSARSRGPGHLRYGYTF.

This clonotype was picked up many times. J is TRBJ1-2 and V is TRBV12-3 or TRBV12-4, with unresolved D. Trimming left V 3 bases short and J 6 bases short, with 11 bases between. This CDR3 region has 13 residues. The CDR3 here is CASSLEGPHGYTF. The CDR3 DNA is TGTGCCAGCAGTTTGGAGGGTCCCCATGGCTACACCTTC.

Only a few counts were recorded for this clonotype. This chain joins TRBV27 and TRBJ2-3, with 8 nucleotides matching TRBD1. J lost 6 bases, V lost 0 bases, and 5 bases had no gene match. The CDR3 has 15 residues. Germline values: CDR1 MNHEY, CDR2 SMNVEV (reference sequence). CDR3 region: CASSLSTGARDTQYF. CDR3 nucleotide sequence: TGTGCCAGCAGTTTATCGACAGGGGCCCGGGATACGCAGTATTTT.